What follows describes a single T cell receptor beta chain. Its antigen remains unknown. CTLA-4 blockade with ipilimumab, together with focal radiation, was given to patients with chemo-refractory metastatic non-small-cell lung cancer. Germline assignment: CDR1 SGHTA and CDR2 FQGNSA. This CDR3 comprises 12 residues. With V trimmed by 8 bases and J by 8 bases, 7 bases remained unmatched. The method was immunoSEQ multiplex PCR; TCRdb's version includes in-frame clones alone and lacks a portion of them. The sample holds tens of thousands of clones, roughly two thirds seen once. The data belong to a study of radiotherapy plus CTLA-4 blockade in lung cancer. In the study overall: Objective responses emerged in under 20% of patients, and 30% to 40% attained disease control. Findings and caveats of the study: Among reported predictors of response, early blood T cell clone dynamics with interferon-beta performed best.

This specimen was peripheral blood, taken from a patient treated with radiotherapy plus ipilimumab. This rearrangement joins TRBV7-2 to TRBJ2-3; TRBD2 matches at 7 bases. This clonotype was sampled from a human donor with non-small cell lung cancer who had a complete response to radiotherapy plus ipilimumab. CDR3 amino acids: CASGRGKGTQYF. DNA for the CDR3: TGTGCCAGCGGGCGGGGGAAGGGTACGCAGTATTTT.